The 12 T cell receptor beta chains listed next were all sequenced from one sample in a study of cytomegalovirus exposure and HLA in healthy donors. The PCR ran on 60 Vbeta and 13 Jbeta primers. Sequenced by immunoSEQ multiplex PCR; TCRdb stores in-frame clones only, minus some. The sample contains roughly 140,000 clones, 80% of which appear only once. The specimen sequenced was PBMCs. The receptors derive from a man between 25 and 39 years old in good health and CMV-seronegative.

This clone came up once. In DNA form, the CDR3 reads TGTGCCAGCAGCTACCATCCCGGGACAGGGGTTTTCGATAGCAATCAGCCCCAGCATTTT. It yields the protein CASSYHPGTGVFDSNQPQHF. The gene calls are TRBV5-8 and TRBJ1-5, with 10 positions matching TRBD1. Trimming took 3 bases from V and 0 from J; bases not matched to a gene: 15. Germline V gives CDR1 SGHTS, CDR2 YDEGEE. CDR3 length: 20 residues.

V is TRBV11-2 and J is TRBJ1-2; D not certain. CDR3 length: 15 amino acids. Trimming took 0 bases from V and 4 from J, leaving 12 bases between them. In germline, CDR1 is SGHAT, CDR2 FQNNGV. The CDR3 region is CASSLDVPVPYGYTF. The CDR3 DNA reads TGTGCCAGCAGCTTAGATGTACCGGTCCCCTATGGCTACACCTTC. Looking up the rest from reference TRBV11-2 and TRBJ1-2 gives the full variable domain: EAGVAQSPRYKIIEKRQSVAFWCNPISGHATLYWYQQILGQGPKLLIQFQNNGVVDDSQLPKDRFSAERLKGVDSTLKIQPAKLEDSAVYLCASSLDVPVPYGYTFGSGTRLTVV.

The chain links TRBV2 to TRBJ1-4; TRBD1 agrees at 12 bases. V trimming: 1 base; J trimming: 10 bases; junction bases outside the gene matches: 4. Germline-derived CDR1 and CDR2 are SNHLY and FYNNEI. The CDR3 totals 15 residues. This CDR3 is CASSEVRDRGLKLFF. CDR3 sequence (DNA): TGTGCCAGCAGTGAAGTACGGGACAGGGGGCTAAAACTGTTTTTT.

In DNA form, the CDR3 reads TGCGCCAGCAGCTTGGATGGCGCGGCAGCACTGGATGAGCAGTTCTTC. Protein product: CASSLDGAAALDEQFF. The V call is TRBV5-1, the J call TRBJ2-1; D unresolved. CDR1 and CDR2 from the germline V gene are SGHRS and YFSETQ. With 0 bases removed from V and 8 bases from J, the gap between germline ends came to 18 bases. The CDR3 loop spans 16 amino acids. Together with reference TRBV5-1 and TRBJ2-1, the CDR3 gives the full variable domain: KAGVTQTPRYLIKTRGQQVTLSCSPISGHRSVSWYQQTPGQGLQFLFEYFSETQRNKGNFPGRFSGRQFSNSRSEMNVSTLELGDSALYLCASSLDGAAALDEQFFGPGTRLTVL.

The chain uses TRBV18 and TRBJ2-7; 9 bases line up with TRBD2. The CDR3 loop spans 14 amino acids. CDR1 KGHSH and CDR2 LQKENI come from the germline V gene. The junction had 4 bases not matched to a gene; V was cut back by 1 base and J by 6 bases. The CDR3 DNA reads TGTGCCAGCTCACCACTAGCGGGGGAGGTCGAGCAGTACTTC. This gives the protein CASSPLAGEVEQYF.

V usage is TRBV19 and J usage is TRBJ1-3; D unresolved. V lost 7 bases, J lost 0 bases, and 10 bases lay in between. Germline V gene data show CDR1 as LNHDA and CDR2 as SQIVND (reference sequence). The CDR3 runs 14 residues. The CDR3 DNA is TGTGCCAGTAACCAGGCAAACTCTGGAAACACCATATATTTT. Its translation: CASNQANSGNTIYF.

The genes are TRBV20-1 and TRBJ2-7; no clear D gene. CDR1 DFQATT and CDR2 SNEGSKA come from the germline V gene (reference sequence). V gave up 0 bases and J gave up 4 bases, with 4 bases separating them. The CDR3 has 11 residues. Written as DNA, the CDR3 is TGCAGTGCTAGAGACGGGTACGAGCAGTACTTC. Translating gives CSARDGYEQYF.

As to this clone: At one boundary the junction diverges from the germline segment, which might be a read error. The sample carries other DNA sequences with the same CDR3. The rearrangement uses TRBV5-4 and TRBJ2-6; no clear D gene. The CDR3 length is 15 residues. In germline, CDR1 is SGHNT, CDR2 YYREEE (reference sequence). CDR3 in DNA: TGCGCCAGCAGCTCTATTGGCTCTGGGGCCAACGTCCTGACTTTC. It translates to CASSSIGSGANVLTF.

This clone has more than one count but fewer than ten. The gene calls are TRBV5-4 and TRBJ2-7; D possibly corresponds to TRBD2 (6 bases). In germline, CDR1 is SGHNT, CDR2 YYREEE (reference sequence). This CDR3 contains 13 residues. Trimming took 0 bases from V and 5 from J, leaving 9 bases between them. In nucleotides, the CDR3 is TGTGCCAGCAGCTTGGTCGGCGGGGACGAGCAGTACTTC. Translating gives CASSLVGGDEQYF. Variable domain in full (rest from reference TRBV5-4 and TRBJ2-7): ETGVTQSPTHLIKTRGQQVTLRCSSQSGHNTVSWYQQALGQGPQFIFQYYREEENGRGNFPPRFSGLQFPNYSSELNVNALELDDSALYLCASSLVGGDEQYFGPGTRLTVT.

CDR3 in amino acids: CASSPVAGVAYNEQFF. The CDR3 DNA is TGCGCCAGCAGCCCTGTAGCGGGGGTGGCCTACAATGAGCAGTTCTTC. The chain carries TRBV5-1 and TRBJ2-1, with TRBD2 matching over 9 bases. After removal of 4 bases from V and 2 bases from J, the junction contained 7 bases not matched to a gene. The CDR3 is made up of 16 amino acids. Germline V gives CDR1 SGHRS, CDR2 YFSETQ.

The chain has TRBV7-6 and TRBJ2-2; 13 bases align to TRBD2. Germline assignment: CDR1 SGHVS and CDR2 FNYEAQ. V lost 0 bases to trimming and J lost 6 bases; unmatched junction nucleotides: 1. This CDR3 spans 16 amino acids. CDR3 nucleotides: TGTGCCAGCAGCTTAGCACTAGCGGGGGGGCCCGGGGAGCTGTTTTTT. Translated: CASSLALAGGPGELFF.

Comment on this clone: At one boundary the junction diverges from the germline segment, which might be a read error. The chain couples TRBV5-5 to TRBJ1-2, with TRBD1 matching 7 bases. The CDR3 is made up of 15 amino acids. Germline V gene sequence: CDR1 SGHKS, CDR2 YYEKEE (reference sequence). CDR3 region: CASSQGVSANYGYPF. The CDR3 coding sequence is TGTGCCAGCAGCCAGGGGGTTTCCGCTAACTATGGCTACCCCTTC.